This entry lists 12 T cell receptor beta chains sequenced from one sample in a study of cytomegalovirus exposure and HLA in healthy donors. Primers included in the PCR were 60 Vbeta and 13 Jbeta primers. Libraries were prepared by immunoSEQ multiplex PCR; TCRdb keeps only in-frame clonotypes and omits some of them. The sample lists fewer than 150,000 clones; around 75% were seen once. Sample: PBMCs. The origin of the receptors is a man younger than 40 in good health and CMV-seronegative.

The chain carries TRBV5-1 and TRBJ2-3, with D unclear. The CDR3 runs to 15 residues. V was shortened by 0 bases and J by 1 base, with 9 bases between the two germline ends. The V gene's germline CDR1 is SGHRS and CDR2 YFSETQ. In DNA form, the CDR3 reads TGCGCCAGCAGCTTGGTGGTCCAGGGCACAGATACGCAGTATTTT. Translated: CASSLVVQGTDTQYF.

Turning to this clone: Different DNA sequences within this sample yield the same CDR3. The CDR3 here is CASSLYNEQFF. The CDR3 DNA reads TGTGCCAGCAGCCTCTACAATGAGCAGTTCTTC. V gene TRBV27 combines with J gene TRBJ2-1; D is unresolved. Trimming pared 6 bases from V and 3 bases from J, leaving 3 bases between. Germline CDR1 is MNHEY and CDR2 is SMNVEV (reference sequence). This CDR3 comprises 11 residues.

The chain employs TRBV19 and TRBJ1-1; weak D call: TRBD1 (5 bases). In germline, CDR1 is LNHDA, CDR2 SQIVND (reference sequence). The CDR3 consists of 16 residues. V lost 2 bases to trimming and J lost 5 bases, with 18 bases between them. The CDR3 bases are TGTGCCAGTAGTATATCGCAATCGGGAGGGGATACTGAAGCTTTCTTT. Translation: CASSISQSGGDTEAFF.

V gene TRBV28 combines with J gene TRBJ1-5; 8 bases align to TRBD1. The ends lost 2 bases at V and 6 bases at J; junction bases unmatched: 0. The length of the CDR3 is 13 residues. Germline V gene lookup returns CDR1 MDHEN and CDR2 SYDVKM. The CDR3 here is CASSLDRGQPQHF. DNA of the CDR3: TGTGCCAGCAGTTTAGACAGGGGTCAGCCCCAGCATTTT.

This rearrangement joins TRBV18 to TRBJ1-1, with TRBD1 matching 7 bases. CDR3 length equals 13 residues. CDR1 and CDR2 from the germline V gene are KGHSH and LQKENI. J was trimmed by 7 bases and V by 3 bases; bases with no gene match: 5. Here the CDR3 reads CASSPTGTVEAFF. The CDR3 DNA is TGTGCCAGCTCACCGACCGGGACAGTTGAAGCTTTCTTT.

The table lists this clone with a count of one. The V call is TRBV7-9, the J call TRBJ2-5; 10 positions agree with TRBD1. Germline CDR1 SEHNR, CDR2 FQNEAQ (reference sequence). The J segment lost 5 bases and the V segment lost 5 bases, leaving 5 bases of the junction unmatched. The CDR3 covers 14 residues. CDR3 protein: CASSQDRGWETQYF. CDR3 nucleotide sequence: TGTGCCAGCAGCCAGGACAGGGGGTGGGAGACCCAGTACTTC.

V gene TRBV6-5 combines with J gene TRBJ2-3; 11 positions match TRBD2. The ends lost 8 bases at V and 3 bases at J; junction bases unmatched: 7. Germline V gene data show CDR1 as MNHEY and CDR2 as SVGAGI. The CDR3 covers 15 residues. The CDR3 sequence: CASGWTSGRTDTQYF. CDR3 DNA sequence: TGTGCCAGCGGATGGACTAGCGGGCGGACAGATACGCAGTATTTT.

This clone turned up a few times. DNA of the CDR3: TGTGCCAGCAGCTCCTATCCGGGACAGGGGGCGTGGGCTTTCTTT. Translating it yields CASSSYPGQGAWAFF. This rearrangement joins TRBV7-2 to TRBJ1-1, with 12 bases that match TRBD1. Germline assignment: CDR1 SGHTA and CDR2 FQGNSA. CDR3 length: 15 residues. The V and J ends lost 4 bases and 11 bases, in that order; junction bases with no gene match: 11.

The chain joins TRBV4-2 to TRBJ1-2; 8 nucleotides line up with TRBD1. In germline, CDR1 is LGHNA, CDR2 YNFKEQ. Trimming took 1 base from V and 5 from J; bases not matched to a gene: 6. The CDR3 consists of 15 residues. The CDR3 reads CASSQGAGGFYGYTF. CDR3 coding DNA: TGTGCCAGCAGCCAAGGCGCAGGGGGCTTTTATGGCTACACCTTC.

The chain is built from TRBV9 and TRBJ1-2, with 10 positions matching TRBD1. V lost 2 bases and J lost 4; bases outside the gene matches: 2. Germline lookup yields CDR1 SGDLS and CDR2 YYNGEE. This CDR3 contains 14 residues. CDR3 in DNA: TGTGCCAGCAGCGTGGGGACAGGGGCCTATGGCTACACCTTC. Protein: CASSVGTGAYGYTF.

The chain joins TRBV6-5 to TRBJ1-5; the D gene is possibly TRBD1 (5 bases). The length of the CDR3 is 14 residues. Between the trimmed V and J ends, which lost 2 bases and 1 base, there was a span of 6 bases. Germline loops: CDR1 MNHEY, CDR2 SVGAGI. DNA for the CDR3: TGTGCCAGCAGTTACCAGGGAAGCAATCAGCCCCAGCATTTT. Its protein is CASSYQGSNQPQHF.

V is TRBV5-4 and J is TRBJ2-5; no firm D call. The better agreement between TRBJ2-7 and the DNA end casts doubt on the J call. Germline CDR1 and CDR2: SGHNT and YYREEE (reference sequence). The CDR3 spans 12 residues. The CDR3: CASNWSYYEQYF. In nucleotides, the CDR3 is TGTGCCAGCAACTGGTCGTACTACGAGCAGTACTTC.